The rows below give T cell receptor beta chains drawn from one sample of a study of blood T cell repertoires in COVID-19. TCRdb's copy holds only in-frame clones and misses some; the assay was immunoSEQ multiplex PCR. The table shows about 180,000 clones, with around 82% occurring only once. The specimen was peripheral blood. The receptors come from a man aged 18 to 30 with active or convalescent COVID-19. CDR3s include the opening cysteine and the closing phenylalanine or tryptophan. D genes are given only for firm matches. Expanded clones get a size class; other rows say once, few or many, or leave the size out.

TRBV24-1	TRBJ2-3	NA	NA	CATRSGADVLTQYF	TGTGCCACCAGGAGTGGGGCAGACGTTCTCACGCAGTATTTT
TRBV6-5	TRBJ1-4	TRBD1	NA	CASNRDSNEKLFF	TGTGCCAGCAACCGGGACAGCAATGAAAAACTGTTTTTT
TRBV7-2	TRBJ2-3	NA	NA	CASSSEGSTQYF	TGTGCCAGCAGCTCGGAGGGATCTACGCAGTATTTT
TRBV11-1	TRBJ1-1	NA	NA	CASSLVPNSGNTEAFF	TGTGCCAGCAGCTTAGTACCGAACAGCGGGAACACTGAAGCTTTCTTT
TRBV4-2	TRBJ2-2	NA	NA	CASSQEDFNTGELFF	TGTGCCAGCAGCCAGGAGGACTTTAACACCGGGGAGCTGTTTTTT
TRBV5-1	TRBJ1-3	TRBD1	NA	CASSLERTGTGNTIYF	TGCGCCAGCAGCTTGGAGAGGACAGGGACTGGAAACACCATATATTTT
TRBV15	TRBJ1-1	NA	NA	CATSRDMGGTEAFF	TGTGCCACCAGCAGAGATATGGGGGGCACTGAAGCTTTCTTT
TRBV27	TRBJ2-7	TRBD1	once	CASSSLTQGAYEQYF	TGTGCCAGCAGTTCACTAACACAGGGGGCCTACGAGCAGTACTTC
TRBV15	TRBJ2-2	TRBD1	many	CATSRVGTERTGELFF	TGTGCCACCAGCAGAGTAGGGACAGAACGCACCGGGGAGCTGTTTTTT
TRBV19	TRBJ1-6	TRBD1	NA	CASSRLIPGQGDSPLHF	TGTGCCAGTAGCAGATTGATACCGGGACAGGGGGATTCACCCCTCCACTTT
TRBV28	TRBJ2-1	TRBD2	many	CASYSLAGGYNEQFF	TGTGCCAGCTACTCTCTAGCGGGAGGATACAATGAGCAGTTCTTC